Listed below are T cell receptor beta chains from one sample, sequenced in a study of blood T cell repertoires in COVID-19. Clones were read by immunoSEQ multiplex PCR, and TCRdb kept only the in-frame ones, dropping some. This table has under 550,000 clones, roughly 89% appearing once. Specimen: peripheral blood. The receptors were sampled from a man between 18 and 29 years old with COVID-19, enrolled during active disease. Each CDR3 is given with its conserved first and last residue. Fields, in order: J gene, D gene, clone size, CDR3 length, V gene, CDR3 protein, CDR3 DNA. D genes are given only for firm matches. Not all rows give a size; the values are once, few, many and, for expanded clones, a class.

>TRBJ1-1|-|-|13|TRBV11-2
CASSLSLRTEAFF
TGTGCCAGCAGCTTATCCCTCAGGACTGAAGCTTTCTTT
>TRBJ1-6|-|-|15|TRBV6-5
CASSLQGSYNSPLHF
TGTGCCAGCAGTCTCCAGGGGTCCTATAATTCACCCCTCCACTTT
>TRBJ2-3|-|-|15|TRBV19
CASSGSGRMVDTQYF
TGTGCCAGTAGTGGCAGTGGGAGGATGGTAGATACGCAGTATTTT
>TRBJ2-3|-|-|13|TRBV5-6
CASSLVSLDTQYF
TGTGCCAGCAGCTTGGTATCCTTGGATACGCAGTATTTT
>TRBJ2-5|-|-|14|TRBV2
CASSGRGLEGTQYF
TGTGCCAGCAGTGGGCGGGGTCTCGAAGGGACCCAGTACTTC
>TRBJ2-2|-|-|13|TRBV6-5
CARQDANTGELFF
TGTGCCAGACAGGATGCGAACACCGGGGAGCTGTTTTTT
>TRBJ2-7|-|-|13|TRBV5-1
CASSLVPSDEQYF
TGCGCCAGCAGCTTGGTCCCGTCGGACGAGCAGTACTTC
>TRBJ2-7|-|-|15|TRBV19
CASSIGGRSPYEQYF
TGTGCCAGTAGTATAGGAGGGAGGTCCCCCTACGAGCAGTACTTC
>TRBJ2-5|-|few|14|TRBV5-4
CASSLGLDLKTQYF
TGTGCCAGCAGCTTGGGACTAGATTTGAAGACCCAGTACTTC
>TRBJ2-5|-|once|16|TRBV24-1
CATSDLAGLGQETQYF
TGTGCCACCAGTGATTTGGCCGGACTCGGCCAAGAGACCCAGTACTTC
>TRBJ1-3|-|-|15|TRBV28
CASSFEGGSGNTIYF
TGTGCCAGCAGTTTTGAGGGCGGCTCTGGAAACACCATATATTTT
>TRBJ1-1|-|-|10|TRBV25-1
CASRDTEAFF
TGTGCCAGTCGAGACACTGAAGCTTTCTTT
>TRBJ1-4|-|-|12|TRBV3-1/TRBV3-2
CASSPNRERLFF
TGTGCCAGCAGCCCTAACAGGGAGAGACTGTTTTTT
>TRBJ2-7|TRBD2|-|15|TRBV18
CASSPKAGGPYEQYF
TGTGCCAGCTCACCTAAAGCGGGAGGTCCCTACGAGCAGTACTTC
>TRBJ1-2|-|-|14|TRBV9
CASSDTGGYYGYTF
TGTGCCAGCAGCGACACTGGAGGTTACTATGGCTACACCTTC
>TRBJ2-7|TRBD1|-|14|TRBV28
CASSRDRARYEQYF
TGTGCCAGCAGTCGTGACAGGGCAAGGTACGAGCAGTACTTC
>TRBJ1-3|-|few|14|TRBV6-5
CASRTGFYGNTIYF
TGTGCCAGCAGGACAGGATTCTATGGAAACACCATATATTTT
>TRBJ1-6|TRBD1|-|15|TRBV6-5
CASISSDRGNSPLHF
TGTGCCAGCATTAGCTCGGACAGGGGTAATTCACCCCTCCACTTT
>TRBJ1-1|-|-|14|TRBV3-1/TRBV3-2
CASSRQQVGAEAFF
TGTGCCAGCAGCCGACAACAGGTTGGCGCTGAAGCTTTCTTT
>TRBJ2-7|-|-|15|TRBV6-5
CASSYSREQLYEQYF
TGTGCCAGCAGTTACTCGAGGGAACAGCTCTACGAGCAGTACTTC
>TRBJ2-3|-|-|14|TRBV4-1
CASSQGTFTDTQYF
TGCGCCAGCAGCCAAGGGACTTTCACAGATACGCAGTATTTT
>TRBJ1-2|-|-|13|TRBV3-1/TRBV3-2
CASSPTVSYGYTF
TGTGCCAGCAGCCCGACAGTGAGCTATGGCTACACCTTC
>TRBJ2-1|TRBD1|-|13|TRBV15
CATSIRQGNEQFF
TGTGCCACCAGCATTAGACAGGGCAATGAGCAGTTCTTC
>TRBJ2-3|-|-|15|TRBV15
CATSRESLETDTQYF
TGTGCCACCAGCAGAGAATCCCTTGAGACAGATACGCAGTATTTT
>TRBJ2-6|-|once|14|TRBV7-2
CASSFGAGANVLTF
TGTGCCAGCAGCTTCGGGGCTGGGGCCAACGTCCTGACTTTC
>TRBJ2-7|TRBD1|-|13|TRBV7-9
CASSLDNRDRGYF
TGTGCCAGCAGCTTAGATAACCGGGACAGGGGGTACTTC
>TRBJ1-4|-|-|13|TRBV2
CASSENSNEKLFF
TGTGCCAGCAGTGAAAACAGCAATGAAAAACTGTTTTTT
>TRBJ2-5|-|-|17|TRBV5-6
CASSLVVRKTFQAAQYF
TGTGCCAGCAGCTTGGTAGTCAGAAAGACTTTTCAAGCGGCCCAGTACTTC
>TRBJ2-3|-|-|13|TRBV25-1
CASSDFALGTQYF
TGTGCCAGCAGTGATTTTGCCCTAGGTACGCAGTATTTT
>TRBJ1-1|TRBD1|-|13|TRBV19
CASRLPGGTEAFF
TGTGCCAGTAGGTTACCAGGGGGAACTGAAGCTTTCTTT
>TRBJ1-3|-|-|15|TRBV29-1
CSVEGGVASGNTIYF
TGCAGCGTTGAGGGGGGGGTGGCCTCTGGAAACACCATATATTTT
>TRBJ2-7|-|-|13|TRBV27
CASSQGVRGEQYF
TGTGCCAGCAGCCAAGGGGTACGAGGCGAGCAGTACTTC